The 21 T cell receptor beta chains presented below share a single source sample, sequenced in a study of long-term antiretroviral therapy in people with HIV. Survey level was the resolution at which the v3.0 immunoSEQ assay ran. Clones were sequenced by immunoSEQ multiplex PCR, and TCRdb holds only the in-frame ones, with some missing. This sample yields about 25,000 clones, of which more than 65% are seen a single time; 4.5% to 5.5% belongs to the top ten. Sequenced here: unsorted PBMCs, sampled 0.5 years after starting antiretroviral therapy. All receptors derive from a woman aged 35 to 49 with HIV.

As DNA, the CDR3 is TGTGCCAGCAGCCCCCAGCCCCCGCCGGATACGCAGTATTTT. Its translation: CASSPQPPPDTQYF. This chain joins TRBV7-3 and TRBJ2-3, with D hard to call. The V end was cut by 5 bases, the J end by 6 bases, with 15 bases between. CDR1 is SGHTA, CDR2 FQGTGA, per germline. The CDR3 totals 14 residues.

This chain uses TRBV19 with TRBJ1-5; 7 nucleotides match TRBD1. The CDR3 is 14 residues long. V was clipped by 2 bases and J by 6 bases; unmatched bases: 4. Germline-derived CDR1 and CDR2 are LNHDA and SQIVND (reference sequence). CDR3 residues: CASSIIGGRQPQHF. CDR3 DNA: TGTGCCAGTAGTATAATAGGGGGCCGTCAGCCCCAGCATTTT.

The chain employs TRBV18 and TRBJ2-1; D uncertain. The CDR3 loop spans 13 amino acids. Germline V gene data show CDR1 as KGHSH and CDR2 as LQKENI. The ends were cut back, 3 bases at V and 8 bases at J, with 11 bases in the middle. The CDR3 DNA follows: TGTGCCAGCTCACCTTCCAGGCTGGATGAGCAGTTCTTC. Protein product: CASSPSRLDEQFF.

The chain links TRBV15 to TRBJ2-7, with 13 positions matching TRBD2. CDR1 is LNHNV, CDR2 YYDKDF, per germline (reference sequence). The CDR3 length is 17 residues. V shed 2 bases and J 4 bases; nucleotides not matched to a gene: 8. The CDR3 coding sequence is TGTGCCACCAGCAGATCAACCGGACTAGCGGGGGCGTACGAGCAGTACTTC. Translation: CATSRSTGLAGAYEQYF.

The CDR3 DNA sequence: TGCTCCCAAAGCCCAGCACTCACAGATACGCAGTATTTT. Translating it yields CSQSPALTDTQYF. J is TRBJ2-3 and V is TRBV29-1; D not certain. Germline V gene sequence: CDR1 SQVTM, CDR2 ANQGSEA. The CDR3 extends over 13 amino acids.

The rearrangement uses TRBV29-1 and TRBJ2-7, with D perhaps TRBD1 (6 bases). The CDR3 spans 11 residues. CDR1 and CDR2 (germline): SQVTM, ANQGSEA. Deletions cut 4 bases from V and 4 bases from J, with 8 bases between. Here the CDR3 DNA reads TGCAGCGTTGTGCAGGGGTACGAGCAGTACTTC. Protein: CSVVQGYEQYF.

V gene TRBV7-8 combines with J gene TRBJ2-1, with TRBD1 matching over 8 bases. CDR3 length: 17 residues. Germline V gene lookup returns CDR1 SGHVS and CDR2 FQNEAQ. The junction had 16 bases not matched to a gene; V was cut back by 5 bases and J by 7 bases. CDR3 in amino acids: CASSIKPYIDRGNEQFF. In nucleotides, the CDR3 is TGTGCCAGCAGCATAAAACCATATATTGACAGGGGAAATGAGCAGTTCTTC.

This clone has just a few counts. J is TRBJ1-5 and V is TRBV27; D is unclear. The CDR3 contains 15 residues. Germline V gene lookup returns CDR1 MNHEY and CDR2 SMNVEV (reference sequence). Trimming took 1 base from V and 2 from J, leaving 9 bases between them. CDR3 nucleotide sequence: TGTGCCAGCAGTTTATTGGCAGCCGGCAATCAGCCCCAGCATTTT. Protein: CASSLLAAGNQPQHF.

The CDR3 loop reads CAWIEVPTDTQYF. CDR3 sequence (DNA): TGTGCCTGGATAGAAGTTCCCACAGATACGCAGTATTTT. V is TRBV30 and J is TRBJ2-3; D unresolved. This CDR3 comprises 13 residues. Trimming cost V 4 bases and J 2 bases, with 10 bases left between them. CDR1 is GTSNPN, CDR2 SVGIG, per germline (reference sequence).

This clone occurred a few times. Written as DNA, the CDR3 is TGTGCCAGCAGCCCAGCGGGAGGCAGGGGGGCGTACGAGCAGTACTTC. Protein product: CASSPAGGRGAYEQYF. The chain is built from TRBV7-3 and TRBJ2-7, with TRBD2 identical over 9 bases. V trimming: 5 bases; J trimming: 4 bases; junction bases outside the gene matches: 12. The CDR3 spans 16 residues. The germline gives CDR1 SGHTA, CDR2 FQGTGA.

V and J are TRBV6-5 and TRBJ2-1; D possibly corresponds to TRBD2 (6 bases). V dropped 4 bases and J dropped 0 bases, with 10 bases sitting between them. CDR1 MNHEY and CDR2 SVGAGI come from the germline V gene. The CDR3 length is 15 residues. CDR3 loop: CASSSAGRSYNEQFF. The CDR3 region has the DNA TGTGCCAGCAGTTCCGCGGGGCGCTCCTACAATGAGCAGTTCTTC.

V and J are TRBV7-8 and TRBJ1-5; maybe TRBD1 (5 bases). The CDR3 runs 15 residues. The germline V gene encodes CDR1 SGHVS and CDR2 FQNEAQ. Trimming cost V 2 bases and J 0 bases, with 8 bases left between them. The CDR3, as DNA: TGTGCCAGCAGCTTACAGGGTTATAGCAATCAGCCCCAGCATTTT. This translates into CASSLQGYSNQPQHF.

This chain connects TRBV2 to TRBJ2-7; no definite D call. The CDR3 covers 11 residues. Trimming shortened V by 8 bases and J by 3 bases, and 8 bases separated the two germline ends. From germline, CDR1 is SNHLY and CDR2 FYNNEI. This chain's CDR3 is CASALNYEQYF. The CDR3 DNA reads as TGTGCCAGCGCCCTAAACTACGAGCAGTACTTC.

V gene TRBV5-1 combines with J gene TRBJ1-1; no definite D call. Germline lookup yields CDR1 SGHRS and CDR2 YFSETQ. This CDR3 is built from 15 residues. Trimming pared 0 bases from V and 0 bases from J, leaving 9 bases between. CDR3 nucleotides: TGCGCCAGCAGCTTGGAACAGTTCATGAACACTGAAGCTTTCTTT. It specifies CASSLEQFMNTEAFF.

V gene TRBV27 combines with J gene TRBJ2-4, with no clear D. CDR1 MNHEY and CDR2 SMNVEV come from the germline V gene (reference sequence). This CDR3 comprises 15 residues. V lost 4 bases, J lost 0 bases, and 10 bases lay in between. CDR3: CASSYNVLAKNIQYF. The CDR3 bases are TGTGCCAGCAGTTACAATGTACTAGCCAAAAACATTCAGTACTTC.

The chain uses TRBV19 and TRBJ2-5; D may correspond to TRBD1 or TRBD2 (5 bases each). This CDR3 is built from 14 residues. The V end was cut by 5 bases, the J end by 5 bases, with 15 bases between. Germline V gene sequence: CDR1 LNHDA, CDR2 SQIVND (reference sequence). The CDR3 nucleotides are TGTGCCAGTAGTCTCGGGACCCTCCAGGAGACCCAGTACTTC. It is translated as CASSLGTLQETQYF.

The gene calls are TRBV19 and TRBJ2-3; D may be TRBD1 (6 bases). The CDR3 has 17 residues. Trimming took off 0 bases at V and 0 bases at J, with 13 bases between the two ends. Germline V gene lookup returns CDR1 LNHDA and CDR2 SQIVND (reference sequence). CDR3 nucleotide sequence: TGTGCCAGTAGTATAGATCTACTAGGGGGTAGCACAGATACGCAGTATTTT. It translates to CASSIDLLGGSTDTQYF.

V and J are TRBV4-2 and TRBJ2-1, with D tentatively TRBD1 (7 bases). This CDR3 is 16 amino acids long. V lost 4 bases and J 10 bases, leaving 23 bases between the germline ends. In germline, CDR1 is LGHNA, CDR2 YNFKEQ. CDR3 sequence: CASSPRGDLWDVEQFF. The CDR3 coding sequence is TGTGCCAGCAGCCCCAGGGGGGATTTATGGGACGTGGAGCAGTTCTTC.

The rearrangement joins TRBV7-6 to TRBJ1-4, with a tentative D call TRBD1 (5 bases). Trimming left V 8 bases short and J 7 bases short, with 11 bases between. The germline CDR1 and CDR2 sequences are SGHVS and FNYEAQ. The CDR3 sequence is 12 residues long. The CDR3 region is CASGQGSEKLFF. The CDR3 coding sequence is TGTGCCAGCGGGCAGGGAAGTGAAAAACTGTTTTTT.

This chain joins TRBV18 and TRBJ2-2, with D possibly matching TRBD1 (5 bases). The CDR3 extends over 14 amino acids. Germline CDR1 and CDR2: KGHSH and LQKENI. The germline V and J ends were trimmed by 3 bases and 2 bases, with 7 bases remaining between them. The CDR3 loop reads CASSPWTNTGELFF. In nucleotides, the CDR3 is TGTGCCAGCTCACCGTGGACAAACACCGGGGAGCTGTTTTTT. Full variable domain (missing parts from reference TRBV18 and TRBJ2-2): NAGVMQNPRHLVRRRGQEARLRCSPMKGHSHVYWYRQLPEEGLKFMVYLQKENIIDESGMPKERFSAEFPKEGPSILRIQQVVRGDSAAYFCASSPWTNTGELFFGEGSRLTVL.

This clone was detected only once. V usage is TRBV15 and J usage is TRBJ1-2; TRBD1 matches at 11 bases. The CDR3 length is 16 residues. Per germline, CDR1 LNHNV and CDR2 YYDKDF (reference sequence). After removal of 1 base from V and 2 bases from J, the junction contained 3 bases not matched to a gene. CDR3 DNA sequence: TGTGCCACCAGCAGAGGAGGACAGGGGGCGAACTATGGCTACACCTTC. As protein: CATSRGGQGANYGYTF.